This T cell receptor beta chain was found in a study of T cell changes during pregnancy in multiple sclerosis. Repertoires were generated with immunoSEQ multiplex PCR, while TCRdb's copy carries only in-frame clones and drops some. The sample comprises fewer than 55,000 clones, almost 90% of which are singletons, and less than 5.5% rests with the top ten. The CDR3 totals 15 residues. CDR1 SGHVS and CDR2 FNYEAQ come from the germline V gene. Trimming removed 5 bases from V and 0 bases from J, with 11 bases in between. The source material was peripheral blood, sampled in the second trimester of pregnancy. This sequence originates from a female donor in good health, enrolled as a control in a pregnancy study. The V and J genes are TRBV7-6 and TRBJ2-1; D remains unclear. Here the CDR3 reads CASSPRLSSYNEQFF. The CDR3 DNA is TGTGCCAGCAGCCCACGGTTGAGCTCCTACAATGAGCAGTTCTTC.